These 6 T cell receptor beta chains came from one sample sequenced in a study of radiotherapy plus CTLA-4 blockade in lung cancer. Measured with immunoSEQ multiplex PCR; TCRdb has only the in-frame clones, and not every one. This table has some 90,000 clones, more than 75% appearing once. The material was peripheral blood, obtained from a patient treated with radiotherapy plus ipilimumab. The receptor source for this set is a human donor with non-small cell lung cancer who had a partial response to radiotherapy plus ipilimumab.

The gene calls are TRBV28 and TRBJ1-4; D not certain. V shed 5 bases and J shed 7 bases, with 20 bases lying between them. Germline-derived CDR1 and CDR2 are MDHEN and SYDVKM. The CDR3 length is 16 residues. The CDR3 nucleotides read TGTGCCAGCAGTAGAGGTCTCCTAGCGGCGGGTGAAAAACTGTTTTTT. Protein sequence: CASSRGLLAAGEKLFF.

CDR3 sequence (DNA): TGTGCCAGCAGCTTGGACCCACCGGGGACCGGGGAGCTGTTTTTT. It translates to CASSLDPPGTGELFF. This chain connects TRBV5-4 to TRBJ2-2, with D possibly being TRBD2 (5 bases). The CDR3 is made up of 15 amino acids. The ends were cut back, 0 bases at V and 5 bases at J, with 11 bases in the middle. Germline loops: CDR1 SGHNT, CDR2 YYREEE (reference sequence).

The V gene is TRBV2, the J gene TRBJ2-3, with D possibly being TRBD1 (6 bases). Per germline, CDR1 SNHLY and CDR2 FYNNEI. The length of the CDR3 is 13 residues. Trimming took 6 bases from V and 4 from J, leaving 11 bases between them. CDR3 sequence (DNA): TGTGCCAGCAGGACCCCAGGGGCAGATACGCAGTATTTT. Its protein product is CASRTPGADTQYF.

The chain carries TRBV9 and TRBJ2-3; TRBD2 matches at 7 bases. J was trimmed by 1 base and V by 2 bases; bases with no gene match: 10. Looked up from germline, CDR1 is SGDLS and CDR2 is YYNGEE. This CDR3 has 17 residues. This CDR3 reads CASSVDWSSGRTDTQYF. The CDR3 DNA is TGTGCCAGCAGCGTTGATTGGTCTAGCGGCCGCACAGATACGCAGTATTTT.

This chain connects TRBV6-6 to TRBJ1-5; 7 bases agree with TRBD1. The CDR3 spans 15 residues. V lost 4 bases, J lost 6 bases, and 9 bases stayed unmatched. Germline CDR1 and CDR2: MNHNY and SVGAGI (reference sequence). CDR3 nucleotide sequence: TGTGCCAGCAGTTCCCGACAGGGTTACAGTCAGCCCCAGCATTTT. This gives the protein CASSSRQGYSQPQHF.

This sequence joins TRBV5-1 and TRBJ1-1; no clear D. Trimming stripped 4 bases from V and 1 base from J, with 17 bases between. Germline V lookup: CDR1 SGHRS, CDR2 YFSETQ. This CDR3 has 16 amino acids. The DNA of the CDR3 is TGCGCCAGCAGCCGACGACCTATTAGCGCGAACACTGAAGCTTTCTTT. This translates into CASSRRPISANTEAFF. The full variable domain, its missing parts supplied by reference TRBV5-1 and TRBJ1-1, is KAGVTQTPRYLIKTRGQQVTLSCSPISGHRSVSWYQQTPGQGLQFLFEYFSETQRNKGNFPGRFSGRQFSNSRSEMNVSTLELGDSALYLCASSRRPISANTEAFFGQGTRLTVV.